One TCR beta chain is described in this entry. Profiling relied on immunoSEQ multiplex PCR, and the TCRdb table lists in-frame clones only, not all of them. The top ten clones hold roughly 0.1% of a sample with approximately 590,000 clones, roughly 95% of them seen once. The sample originates from a study of shared clonotypes between healthy human individuals. Naive CD8 cells lacked CD45RO and underwent positive selection for CCR7, leaving out terminally differentiated effector memory CD45RA+ cells. Looked up from germline, CDR1 is SSHAT and CDR2 is FNYEAQ (reference sequence). The CDR3 totals 13 residues. The ends were cut back, 1 base at V and 1 base at J, with 5 bases in the middle.

The source of this sequence is a woman aged 25 to 45 in good health. Input material: naive CD8+ T cells sorted from blood. This chain links TRBV7-7 with TRBJ2-7; D is uncertain. The CDR3 protein is CASSLGESYEQYF. The CDR3 DNA reads as TGTGCCAGCAGCTTAGGGGAATCCTACGAGCAGTACTTC.